This T cell receptor (beta chain) was obtained from a study of STAT3 mutations in large granular lymphocyte leukemia (dated 2019 in TCRdb). Background for the entire study: Canonical activating STAT3 mutations were detected in roughly half of the longitudinally sequenced T-LGLL patients. Over half of the T-LGLL patients were given one or more immunosuppressive therapy regimens, and approximately 44% of those treated had a hematologic response. To reconstruct clonal hierarchy and dynamics, serial deep sequencing of TCRbeta CDR3 and STAT3 was performed in patients with T-cell large granular lymphocyte leukemia. From an initial cohort of about 200 LGL patients, roughly 17 representative T-LGLL cases were selected for longitudinal TCRbeta and STAT3 sequencing. A couple of patients with natural killer LGL leukemia were also sequenced longitudinally as controls within the study. Patients were sequenced at around 4 time points on average, with the number of samplings per patient ranging from 2 to 8. Summary of the overall study and its limitations: In 6 of 18 patients, TCR clonotype switching occurred after therapy, and every newly emerging clone was STAT3 wild type. Because codominant clonotypes persisted in some patients, a small but highly pathogenic clone may have been missed. Because no samples were available when a clone first appeared, clonal expansion had to be inferred from samplings taken at other points. Dominant TCR clone burden was found to exceed STAT3 mutant burden in several patients, suggesting that STAT3 mutation arose secondarily within a pre-expanded clone. Every T-LGLL patient showed at least one immunodominant TCRbeta clonotype, and about half showed multiple immunodominant subclonotypes. The linking of therapy response to changes in TCR clonal burden was complicated by variable intervals between samplings and differing treatment regimens.

The same DNA, extracted from blood mononuclear cells, served for both the TCR sequencing and the STAT3 sequencing. CDR1 and CDR2 are read off the germline V gene as LGHNA and YNFKEQ. V lost 0 bases and J lost 3 bases; the stretch between them is 17 bases long. The CDR3 holds 17 amino acids from the cysteine to the phenylalanine. Solely the CDR3 DNA is kept, with 51 bases framed from the first base. In the case of this clone: The specificity of this receptor is unknown. Qualities for individual bases were not recorded, and no much larger clone is one base off.

An Illumina MiSeq was used to sequence the TCRbeta libraries, yielding an average of about 42,000 productive templates per sample. Using multiplex PCR amplification, the immunoSEQ assay generated the TCRbeta CDR3 libraries. The authors processed their data as follows. Repertoire diversity was computed as previously defined, with values near 0 indicating extremely monoclonal samples. TCRdb's version of the immuneACCESS table is confined to in-frame rearrangements and falls short of the full clone set. An unresolved V gene accounts for under half of the shortfall where checked; the remainder is of unknown origin. V and J calls and clone size are those listed in that table; D and trimming were worked out from the DNA. The sample table shows about 12,000 clones, and 88% are seen once. The ten largest clones take up around 12% of the sample.

The sequenced sample consisted of PBMCs. The chain couples TRBV4-2 to TRBJ1-2, with a weak D call of TRBD1 (5 bases match). The sequence was obtained from a human donor with T large granular lymphocyte leukemia. Some clones in this sample may be carry-over from other donors' samples. Read as DNA, the sequence is TGTGCCAGCAGCCAAGATGAGGTGGCAGGGAGGGACTATGGCTACACCTTC. This gives the protein CASSQDEVAGRDYGYTF.